These 17 T cell receptor beta chains came from one sample sequenced in a study of blood T cell repertoires in COVID-19. The repertoire was sequenced with immunoSEQ multiplex PCR; TCRdb's copy has only in-frame clones and lacks some. The profile covers 290,000 or so clones, with about nine tenths appearing a single time and about 2.3% taken by the ten largest. Specimen: peripheral blood. Receptors originate from a man between 18 and 35 years old with active or convalescent COVID-19.

This clone turned up a few times. The chain links TRBV27 to TRBJ2-7, with a possible D match to TRBD1 (5 bases). Trimming took off 3 bases at V and 3 bases at J, with 9 bases between the two ends. The CDR3 consists of 13 residues. From germline, CDR1 is MNHEY and CDR2 SMNVEV (reference sequence). The CDR3 here is CASSLTDYYEQYF. CDR3 sequence (DNA): TGTGCCAGCAGTTTGACAGATTACTACGAGCAGTACTTC.

The chain combines TRBV18 with TRBJ1-3; D is uncertain. CDR1 and CDR2 from the germline V gene are KGHSH and LQKENI. V shed 3 bases and J shed 2 bases, with 11 bases lying between them. This CDR3 has 15 amino acids. The CDR3 DNA is TGTGCCAGCTCACCGCGGGAAGGTGCTGGAAACACCATATATTTT. This translates into CASSPREGAGNTIYF.

This chain joins TRBV4-1 and TRBJ1-1; 8 nucleotides align to TRBD1. Looked up from germline, CDR1 is MGHRA and CDR2 is YSYEKL. V lost 5 bases, J lost 4 bases, and 3 bases stayed unmatched. The CDR3 is 13 residues long. The CDR3 loop reads CASSRGTGTEAFF. The CDR3, as DNA: TGCGCCAGCAGCAGAGGGACAGGCACTGAAGCTTTCTTT.

The V gene is TRBV18, the J gene TRBJ2-5, with a tentative D call TRBD1 (5 bases). The CDR3 loop spans 14 amino acids. Germline assignment: CDR1 KGHSH and CDR2 LQKENI. V was cut by 5 bases and J by 5 bases, with 15 bases left in between. The CDR3 DNA reads as TGTGCCAGCTCATCCCAGGGATCGAGGGAGACCCAGTACTTC. It is translated as CASSSQGSRETQYF.

This clone is a singleton in its sample. The chain employs TRBV6-6 and TRBJ1-6, with 9 bases fitting TRBD1. The CDR3 loop spans 14 amino acids. Germline V gene lookup returns CDR1 MNHNY and CDR2 SVGAGI (reference sequence). V lost 2 bases to trimming and J lost 8 bases; unmatched junction nucleotides: 1. CDR3 sequence reads: CASSYRDRDSPLHF. The CDR3 region has the DNA TGTGCCAGCAGTTACCGGGACAGGGATTCACCCCTCCACTTT.

The chain joins TRBV11-2 to TRBJ2-7, with D possibly TRBD1 on 6 matching bases. The V end lost 6 bases, the J end lost 4 bases, and 16 bases lay between the germline ends. The CDR3 has 14 amino acids. From germline, CDR1 is SGHAT and CDR2 FQNNGV. CDR3 amino acids: CASSIHTGLYEQYF. Here the CDR3 DNA reads TGTGCCAGCAGTATCCACACAGGGTTGTACGAGCAGTACTTC.

The chain recombines TRBV4-1 with TRBJ2-5; perhaps TRBD1 as D (6 bases). The CDR3 contains 14 residues. CDR1 MGHRA and CDR2 YSYEKL come from the germline V gene. V was cut by 1 base and J by 2 bases, with 8 bases left in between. DNA of the CDR3: TGCGCCAGCAGCCAAGGGGGGCTTCAAGAGACCCAGTACTTC. Encoded protein: CASSQGGLQETQYF.

The chain links TRBV9 to TRBJ2-7, with TRBD1 matching over 9 bases. The CDR3 is 16 residues long. Per the germline V gene, CDR1 is SGDLS and CDR2 is YYNGEE. The trim removed 3 bases at V and 4 bases at J, leaving 11 bases unmatched. The CDR3, as DNA: TGTGCCAGCAGCGCTATAAGAAACAGGGGGCGGTACGAGCAGTACTTC. Its protein is CASSAIRNRGRYEQYF.

The chain uses TRBV11-2 and TRBJ2-7; no firm D call. The V gene lost 5 bases and the J gene lost 3 bases, with 8 bases spanning the gap. CDR3 length equals 12 residues. The V gene's germline CDR1 is SGHAT and CDR2 FQNNGV. The CDR3 loop reads CASSTIGYEQYF. CDR3 DNA: TGTGCCAGCAGCACTATAGGCTACGAGCAGTACTTC.

The chain is built from TRBV28 and TRBJ1-6, with TRBD1 matching over 9 bases. The J segment lost 2 bases and the V segment lost 6 bases, leaving 8 bases of the junction unmatched. Germline CDR1 MDHEN, CDR2 SYDVKM. CDR3 size: 17 residues. The CDR3 DNA is TGTGCCAGCAGGACAGGGGGGATGACCGCCTATAATTCACCCCTCCACTTT. It specifies CASRTGGMTAYNSPLHF. The whole variable domain, remainder taken from reference TRBV28 and TRBJ1-6, is DVKVTQSSRYLVKRTGEKVFLECVQDMDHENMFWYRQDPGLGLRLIYFSYDVKMKEKGDIPEGYSVSREKKERFSLILESASTNQTSMYLCASRTGGMTAYNSPLHFGNGTRLTVT.

The chain is built from TRBV5-1 and TRBJ2-7; no clear D gene. The germline CDR1 and CDR2 sequences are SGHRS and YFSETQ. CDR3 length equals 14 residues. The germline V and J ends were trimmed by 4 bases and 2 bases, with 13 bases remaining between them. The CDR3 DNA is TGCGCCAGCAGCCCAGCCCCAGGAACCTACGAGCAGTACTTC. Protein product: CASSPAPGTYEQYF.

This chain connects TRBV10-2 to TRBJ2-5; possible D gene TRBD1, 5 bases. V lost 8 bases, J lost 5 bases, and 18 bases lay in between. Germline CDR1 reads WSHSY; CDR2 reads SAAADI. This CDR3 is built from 14 residues. Written as DNA, the CDR3 is TGCGCCAGCTCGGGCGCAGGGCCCTCGGAGACCCAGTACTTC. It specifies CASSGAGPSETQYF.

The chain couples TRBV18 to TRBJ2-1, with TRBD2 matching over 9 bases. The V and J ends lost 7 bases and 0 bases, in that order; junction bases with no gene match: 7. From germline, CDR1 is KGHSH and CDR2 LQKENI. The CDR3 loop spans 16 amino acids. CDR3 in amino acids: CASLHNSGSSYNEQFF. In nucleotides, the CDR3 is TGTGCCAGCTTGCACAATAGCGGGAGCTCCTACAATGAGCAGTTCTTC.

The chain is built from TRBV5-1 and TRBJ2-3, with 10 nucleotides matching TRBD1. V shed 5 bases and J 6 bases; nucleotides not matched to a gene: 12. This CDR3 is 16 amino acids long. Germline CDR1 and CDR2: SGHRS and YFSETQ. The CDR3 loop reads CASSLSWTGGTDTQYF. CDR3 sequence (DNA): TGCGCCAGCAGTTTGTCGTGGACAGGGGGTACTGATACGCAGTATTTT.

V usage is TRBV29-1 and J usage is TRBJ2-3, with a weak D call TRBD2 (5 bases). The CDR3 loop spans 11 amino acids. Germline CDR1 is SQVTM and CDR2 is ANQGSEA. Trimming took 7 bases from V and 10 from J, leaving 15 bases between them. The CDR3 sequence: CSARGSGPQYF. In DNA, the CDR3 is TGCAGCGCTCGAGGGTCGGGTCCGCAGTATTTT.

The chain uses TRBV12-3 or TRBV12-4 and TRBJ2-7; D is unresolved. Trimming stripped 5 bases from V and 0 bases from J, with 8 bases between. This CDR3 region has 13 residues. CDR3 loop: CASSLTGSYEQYF. Here the CDR3 DNA reads TGTGCCAGCAGTCTAACGGGCTCCTACGAGCAGTACTTC.

V is TRBV19 and J is TRBJ2-7, with D tentatively TRBD1 (6 bases). Trimming removed 0 bases at V and 6 bases at J, with 18 bases between. Germline assignment: CDR1 LNHDA and CDR2 SQIVND (reference sequence). CDR3 length: 16 amino acids. The chain's CDR3 is CASSIDHHVGTSEQYF. The CDR3 bases are TGTGCCAGTAGTATAGATCATCATGTCGGGACAAGCGAGCAGTACTTC.